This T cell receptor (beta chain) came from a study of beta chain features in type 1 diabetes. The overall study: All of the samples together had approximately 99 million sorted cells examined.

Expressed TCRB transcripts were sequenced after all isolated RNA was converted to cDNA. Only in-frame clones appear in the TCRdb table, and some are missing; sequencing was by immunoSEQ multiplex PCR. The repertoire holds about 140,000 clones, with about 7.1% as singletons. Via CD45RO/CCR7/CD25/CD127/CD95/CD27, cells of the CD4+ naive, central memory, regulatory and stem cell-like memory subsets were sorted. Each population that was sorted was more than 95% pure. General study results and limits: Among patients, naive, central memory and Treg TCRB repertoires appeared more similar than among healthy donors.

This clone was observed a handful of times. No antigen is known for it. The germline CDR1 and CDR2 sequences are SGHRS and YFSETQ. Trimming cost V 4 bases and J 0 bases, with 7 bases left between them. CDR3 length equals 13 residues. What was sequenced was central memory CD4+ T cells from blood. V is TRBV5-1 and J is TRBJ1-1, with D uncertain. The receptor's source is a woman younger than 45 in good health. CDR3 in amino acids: CASSPNMNTEAFF. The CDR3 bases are TGCGCCAGCAGCCCGAACATGAACACTGAAGCTTTCTTT.